A selection of T cell receptor beta chains follows, all from one sample in a study of CD8 T cells in ankylosing spondylitis. TCRdb reanalysed the 5' RACE reads using MiXCR and keeps one entry per CDR3 protein. The sample lists under 150,000 distinct CDR3 sequences, roughly 9% occurring once. The sample comprised blood, either unsorted or a sorted T cell fraction (not recorded which). These receptors all stem from a male donor with ankylosing spondylitis or in good health (not recorded which). Both conserved end residues are part of each CDR3. A D gene is named only where the DNA matches it firmly. Clone size is stated in some rows and not others, as once, few, many or a class when expanded.

J gene	V gene	D gene	clone size	CDR3 DNA	CDR3 protein
TRBJ2-3	TRBV12-3/TRBV12-4	TRBD1	.	TGTGCCAGCAGTTTCCACAGGGGGCCTGGGGCAGATACGCAGTATTTT	CASSFHRGPGADTQYF
TRBJ2-1	TRBV5-1	TRBD1	many	TGCGCCAGCAGTCGCGACAGGGGGCAGCACAATGAGCAGTTCTTC	CASSRDRGQHNEQFF
TRBJ2-7	TRBV29-1	.	.	TGCAGCGTTAATCCGGGTAGCTCCTACGAGCAGTACTTC	CSVNPGSSYEQYF
TRBJ1-6	TRBV4-2	.	many	TGTGCCAGCAGCCAAGAAAGTCAGGCTAACTATAATTCACCCCTCCACTTT	CASSQESQANYNSPLHF
TRBJ2-1	TRBV12-3/TRBV12-4	.	many	TGTGCCAGCAGTATGGCGGGCGACAACAATGAGCAGTTCTTC	CASSMAGDNNEQFF
TRBJ1-3	TRBV19	.	.	TGTGCCAGTAGTATCCGGCCGGCAGACTCTGGAAACACCATATATTTT	CASSIRPADSGNTIYF
TRBJ2-5	TRBV20-1	TRBD2	many	TGCAGTGCTAACCCACTAGCGGGAGTTGAGACCCAGTACTTC	CSANPLAGVETQYF
TRBJ2-6	TRBV20-1	TRBD1	many	TGCAGTGCTAGAGCCCGGGACAGGGAAAACTCTGGGGCCAACGTCCTGACTTTC	CSARARDRENSGANVLTF
TRBJ2-7	TRBV27	.	many	TGTGCCAGCAGTTTAAGGAGGGGCGTCGAGCAGTACTTC	CASSLRRGVEQYF
TRBJ2-2	TRBV20-1	.	few	TGCAGTGCTTTTCCCTCATTAAAGAACACCGGGGAGCTGTTTTTT	CSAFPSLKNTGELFF
TRBJ2-5	TRBV5-1	.	many	TGCGCCAGCAGCTTGTTGCCGGCAGGCCAAGAGACCCAGTACTTC	CASSLLPAGQETQYF
TRBJ2-5	TRBV7-2	TRBD2	many	TGTGCCAGCAGCTCTAGCGGGATGGTGCAAGAGACCCAGTACTTC	CASSSSGMVQETQYF
TRBJ2-7	TRBV28	TRBD2	.	TGTGCCAGCAGTATTAAGGCTAGCGGGACGCGCGAGCAGTACTTC	CASSIKASGTREQYF
TRBJ2-2	TRBV15	.	many	TGTGCCACCAGCAGAGGAGCGGCGGGGGAGCTGTTTTTT	CATSRGAAGELFF
TRBJ2-5	TRBV4-1	TRBD2	many	TGCGCCAGCAGCCAAATTGGGACTAGCGCCCAAGAGACCCAGTACTTC	CASSQIGTSAQETQYF
TRBJ1-1	TRBV6-2/TRBV6-3	.	few	TGTGCCAGCAGTTCCCTTGCCTTCAACACTGAAGCTTTCTTT	CASSSLAFNTEAFF
TRBJ2-3	TRBV7-2	TRBD2	many	TGTGCCAGCAGTTGGGCTAGCGGAATTTGGGGGGCAGATACGCAGTATTTT	CASSWASGIWGADTQYF
TRBJ2-4	TRBV6-1	TRBD1	.	TGTGCCAGCAGTCCCGGGACAGGGGGAGCCAAAAACATTCAGTACTTC	CASSPGTGGAKNIQYF
TRBJ2-7	TRBV11-2	TRBD2	.	TGTGCCAGCAGCTTAGAGAGCCTAGCGGGAAGCTCCTACGAGCAGTACTTC	CASSLESLAGSSYEQYF